Listed below are T cell receptor beta chains from one sample, sequenced in a study of shared T cell receptors in the human thymus. Profiled with immunoSEQ multiplex PCR; TCRdb holds only in-frame clones, not every one. The profile shows 600,000 or so clones, about 87% of them singletons. These data were also filed under a second study, of human thymus T cells.

The sequenced sample was thymocytes. Source of these receptors: a boy under three years old with a congenital heart defect. The CDR3 runs from the conserved cysteine through the conserved F or W. D genes are given only for firm matches. Size is stated for part of the rows, as once, few or many counts, or as a class when the clone is expanded.

clone_size | d_call | j_call | v_call | cdr3_nt | cdr3_aa
NA | TRBD1 | TRBJ1-4 | TRBV5-1 | TGCGCCAGCAGCCCCCAGACAGGGCGCGATGAAAAACTGTTTTTT | CASSPQTGRDEKLFF
NA | NA | TRBJ1-2 | TRBV5-1 | TGCGCCAGCAGCTTGGGACAGCGTCGCCGAATTCCCCGACGCTATGGCTACACCTTC | CASSLGQRRRIPRRYGYTF
NA | NA | TRBJ1-2 | TRBV28 | TGTGCCAGCAGTGCAGGGGTGGGATATGGCTACACCTTC | CASSAGVGYGYTF
NA | TRBD2 | TRBJ2-2 | TRBV5-1 | TGCGCCAGCAGCCAAGGACTAGCGGGACTGTTAACCGGGGAGCTGTTTTTT | CASSQGLAGLLTGELFF
once | NA | TRBJ2-1 | TRBV4-3 | TGCGCCAGCAGCCAACGTACTAGTACCCCCTTCAATGAGCAGTTCTTC | CASSQRTSTPFNEQFF
NA | TRBD2 | TRBJ2-3 | TRBV18 | TGTGCCAGCTCACCTCGCGGGGGAGAGGCAGATACGCAGTATTTT | CASSPRGGEADTQYF
NA | TRBD2 | TRBJ2-1 | TRBV29-1 | TGCAGCGTGGTGGGGCGGGGGGGCTACAATGAGCAGTTCTTC | CSVVGRGGYNEQFF
once | NA | TRBJ2-7 | TRBV28 | TGTGCCAGCAGTTGCGGCCCGGAGCGACCCTACGAGCAGTACTTC | CASSCGPERPYEQYF
few | TRBD1 | TRBJ1-1 | TRBV5-8 | TGTGCCAGCAGCTTGGACCGACAGGGAACCACTGAAGCTTTCTTT | CASSLDRQGTTEAFF
NA | NA | TRBJ1-1 | TRBV4-3 | TGCGCCAGCAGCCAAGATTCCCCAGGGAGGTTGAACACTGAAGCTTTCTTT | CASSQDSPGRLNTEAFF
NA | NA | TRBJ1-2 | TRBV7-2 | TGTGCCAGCAGCACTCCGTCGGGGAACTATGGCTACACCTTC | CASSTPSGNYGYTF
NA | NA | TRBJ2-7 | TRBV4-1 | TGCGCCAGCAGCCAAGTTGTCTTCTTCGGGGAAGGCTACGAGCAGTACTTC | CASSQVVFFGEGYEQYF
NA | NA | TRBJ2-1 | TRBV4-3 | TGCGCCAGCAGCCAAGTTGTTGCCGGAGCGTATGAGCAGTTCTTC | CASSQVVAGAYEQFF
NA | NA | TRBJ2-5 | TRBV28 | TGTGCCAGCAGTCACGCCGGGACAACGTACCAAGAGACCCAGTACTTC | CASSHAGTTYQETQYF
few | NA | TRBJ1-1 | TRBV12-2 | TGTGCAAGTCGCCCGTATGGAGAAGGGGGATACACTGAAGCTTTCTTT | CASRPYGEGGYTEAFF
NA | NA | TRBJ2-7 | TRBV28 | TGTGCCAGCAGCTCTGACAGGAAGCTCTACGAGCAGTACTTC | CASSSDRKLYEQYF
NA | TRBD2 | TRBJ2-3 | TRBV20-1 | TGCAGTGCTAGGGAGCGGGGTTCCGAGTATTTT | CSARERGSEYF
NA | NA | TRBJ2-1 | TRBV5-6 | TGTGCCAGCAGCTCGCTTCTAAACTCCTACAATGAGCAGTTCTTC | CASSSLLNSYNEQFF
NA | TRBD2 | TRBJ2-1 | TRBV7-9 | TGTGCCAGCAGCCCCCACGGGAGGGCCCATGCCTACAATGAGCAGTTCTTC | CASSPHGRAHAYNEQFF
NA | NA | TRBJ1-2 | TRBV19 | TGTGCCAGTACTTTGGAGGGGAGGCATGGCTACACCTTC | CASTLEGRHGYTF
NA | NA | TRBJ2-3 | TRBV7-6 | TGTGCCAGCAGCTTAACCCGGGGAGCCCCCACAGATACGCAGTATTTT | CASSLTRGAPTDTQYF
NA | TRBD1 | TRBJ2-3 | TRBV25-1 | TGTGCCAGCAGTGCCGGACAGGAAAGCACAGATACGCAGTATTTT | CASSAGQESTDTQYF
once | NA | TRBJ2-7 | TRBV19 | TGTGCCAGTAGTATGGCTTCCGGGGTCCCCAGTGGAGAGCAGTACTTC | CASSMASGVPSGEQYF
NA | TRBD2 | TRBJ2-7 | TRBV7-9 | TGTGCCAGCAGCTTAGCGACCGGACTAGCGGGGTTCAGCAACTACGAGCAGTACTTC | CASSLATGLAGFSNYEQYF
NA | NA | TRBJ1-5 | TRBV19 | TGTGCCAGTACGCAGGGGAAAGGAAATCAGCCCCAGCATTTT | CASTQGKGNQPQHF
once | TRBD1 | TRBJ2-5 | TRBV30 | TGTGCCTGGTCCGGGACAGAGGAGACCCAGTACTTC | CAWSGTEETQYF
NA | NA | TRBJ2-1 | TRBV28 | TGTGCCAGCCTCTCGGTGAGTGAGCAGTTCTTC | CASLSVSEQFF
NA | NA | TRBJ2-4 | TRBV5-6 | TGTGCCAGCAGCTTGTTCTACCAAAGACTAGGGAACATTCAGTACTTC | CASSLFYQRLGNIQYF
NA | TRBD1 | TRBJ1-2 | TRBV7-9 | TGTGCCAGCAGCTTAGTAGGACAGGGCCCAGACCGTTTCTATGGCTACACCTTC | CASSLVGQGPDRFYGYTF
NA | NA | TRBJ1-4 | TRBV4-3 | TGCGCCAGCAGCCAAGGGGACACCGAAAAACTGTTTTTT | CASSQGDTEKLFF
NA | NA | TRBJ2-5 | TRBV29-1 | TGCAGCGTTGAAGACCCGACAGGGACTTGCGAGACCCAGTACTTC | CSVEDPTGTCETQYF
NA | TRBD1 | TRBJ2-1 | TRBV12-5 | TGTGCTAGTGGTGTGGGACAGTACAATGAGCAGTTCTTC | CASGVGQYNEQFF
NA | TRBD1 | TRBJ2-7 | TRBV15 | TGTGCCACCAGCAAGAAGACAGGGGAAGTCTACGAGCAGTACTTC | CATSKKTGEVYEQYF
few | NA | TRBJ2-1 | TRBV7-6 | TGTGCCAGCAGCTTAGTCGAACGGGGGGCTAACAATGAGCAGTTCTTC | CASSLVERGANNEQFF
NA | NA | TRBJ2-3 | TRBV28 | TGTGCCAGCAGCCCCTTTCTAGCGATCCGCACAGATACGCAGTATTTT | CASSPFLAIRTDTQYF
NA | TRBD1 | TRBJ1-5 | TRBV7-2 | TGTGCCAGCAGCGCCGACAGGGGGCGCTCCCATCAGCCCCAGCATTTT | CASSADRGRSHQPQHF
once | TRBD1 | TRBJ2-2 | TRBV27 | TGTGCCAGCAGCCCAACAAAGACAGGGAAATTGAACACCGGGGAGCTGTTTTTT | CASSPTKTGKLNTGELFF
NA | TRBD1 | TRBJ2-3 | TRBV28 | TGTGCCAGCAGCCGCTACCGGGACAGGGTCACAGATACGCAGTATTTT | CASSRYRDRVTDTQYF
NA | TRBD2 | TRBJ2-1 | TRBV5-1 | TGCGCCAGCAGCTTAGCGGGAGAACTCTACAATGAGCAGTTCTTC | CASSLAGELYNEQFF
NA | NA | TRBJ1-6 | TRBV2 | TGTGCCAGCAGGACTGACAGTCCAGGCATCTATAATTCACCCCTCCACTTT | CASRTDSPGIYNSPLHF
NA | TRBD1 | TRBJ2-7 | TRBV28 | TGTGCCAGCCTAGGGGGCCCCGAGCAGTACTTC | CASLGGPEQYF
NA | TRBD1 | TRBJ2-7 | TRBV19 | TGTGCCAGTAGTATAGATGTAGACAGGGGTACCTACGAGCAGTACTTC | CASSIDVDRGTYEQYF
NA | NA | TRBJ2-1 | TRBV21-1 | TGTGCCAGCAGCAACCCTAGTAACTACAATGAGCAGTTCTTC | CASSNPSNYNEQFF
NA | NA | TRBJ1-3 | TRBV15 | TGTGCCACCAGCCCCCGGGACTTTCGCTCTGGAAACACCATATATTTT | CATSPRDFRSGNTIYF
NA | NA | TRBJ2-2 | TRBV7-2 | TGTGCCAGCAGCTTAGTCCCCAGGAACAACGAGAAGAACACCGGGGAGCTGTTTTTT | CASSLVPRNNEKNTGELFF
NA | NA | TRBJ2-1 | TRBV6-5 | TGTGCCAGCGGGGGGTACAATGAGCAGTTCTTC | CASGGYNEQFF
NA | TRBD1 | TRBJ1-4 | TRBV18 | TGTGCCAGCTCCCCCACCTCAACCGACAGGGGCGGTGAAAAACTGTTTTTT | CASSPTSTDRGGEKLFF
NA | NA | TRBJ2-1 | TRBV28 | TGTGCCAGCAGTATTTATCCCCTAGCGCCAGTGAACTACAATGAGCAGTTCTTC | CASSIYPLAPVNYNEQFF
NA | NA | TRBJ1-1 | TRBV6-4 | TGTGCCAGCAGTGACAGTGGAGAAAACACTGAAGCTTTCTTT | CASSDSGENTEAFF
NA | NA | TRBJ1-4 | TRBV28 | TGTGCCAGCAGCCTTCCTCCCACCCAGGGTAGGGAAAAACTGTTTTTT | CASSLPPTQGREKLFF
NA | TRBD2 | TRBJ2-1 | TRBV6-5 | TGTGCCACCCGGACTAGCGCGACCAATGAGCAGTTCTTC | CATRTSATNEQFF
NA | NA | TRBJ2-1 | TRBV7-9 | TGTGCCAGCAGCTTATCGCGACAGTGTTACAATGAGCAGTTCTTC | CASSLSRQCYNEQFF
NA | NA | TRBJ2-1 | TRBV2 | TGTGCGTACCGGGAGGGGGCGAATGAGCAGTTCTTC | CAYREGANEQFF
NA | TRBD1 | TRBJ2-3 | TRBV6-5 | TGTGCCAGTTCCGGACAGGGAACAGATACGCAGTATTTT | CASSGQGTDTQYF
NA | NA | TRBJ1-3 | TRBV7-9 | TGTGCCAGCAGCTTAGGCGTACGATCTAGCTCTGGAAACACCATATATTTT | CASSLGVRSSSGNTIYF
once | TRBD1 | TRBJ1-2 | TRBV6-5 | TGTGCCTTACAGGGGGGAGCTAACTATGGCTACACCTTC | CALQGGANYGYTF
NA | NA | TRBJ2-7 | TRBV7-8 | TGTGCCAGCAGCTTACACGGTAGCTCCTACGAGCAGTACTTC | CASSLHGSSYEQYF
NA | NA | TRBJ1-2 | TRBV4-2 | TGTGCCAGCAGCCAGGTTAAGCTTGGACAAGCAAAAGGCTACACCTTC | CASSQVKLGQAKGYTF
NA | TRBD2 | TRBJ2-2 | TRBV9 | TGTGCCAGCAGCGTGAGAAAACTAGCGGCGAACACCGGGGAGCTGTTTTTT | CASSVRKLAANTGELFF
NA | TRBD1 | TRBJ2-3 | TRBV5-4 | TGTGCCAGCAGGTCCGGGACAGGCCCAGATACGCAGTATTTT | CASRSGTGPDTQYF